The clone carrying this T cell receptor (beta chain) was seen just once. This specimen comes from a study of CD8+ T cells in alopecia areata. Extraction of RNA preceded its reverse transcription into cDNA, which served as the sequencing template. Here immunoSEQ multiplex PCR was the method, and the copy in TCRdb shows in-frame clones only, minus some. The table lists about 160,000 clones, under 70% of them singletons. CDR1 is SGHRS and CDR2 is YFSETQ in the germline V gene. The ends were cut back, 4 bases at V and 8 bases at J, with 22 bases in the middle. CDR3 size: 16 residues. Treatment denoted: oral pan-JAK inhibitor, 5-10 mg twice daily.

The clonotype comes from a human donor with alopecia areata. V usage is TRBV5-1 and J usage is TRBJ2-1, with a tentative D call TRBD2 (7 bases). Sequenced material: CD4+ T cells sorted from blood, taken at week 4, from a patient treated with tofacitinib. The CDR3 reads CASSLSLAGAGDEQFF. CDR3 sequence (DNA): TGCGCCAGCAGCCTCAGTCTTGCGGGGGCCGGGGATGAGCAGTTCTTC.